This T cell receptor (beta chain) was retrieved from a study of STAT5B mutations in CD4+ large granular lymphocyte leukemia. The protocol was immunoSEQ multiplex PCR, while the TCRdb copy is restricted to in-frame clones and leaves out a portion. The sample contains roughly 30,000 clones, about 70% of which appear only once. The sample was CD4+ T cells from blood buffy coats. This clonotype originated in a human donor in good health.

The chain's CDR3 is CASSQGVNTGELFF. CDR3 DNA sequence: TGTGCCAGTAGTCAGGGGGTGAACACCGGGGAGCTGTTTTTT. V and J are TRBV19 and TRBJ2-2, with 7 bases that match TRBD1. Germline values: CDR1 LNHDA, CDR2 SQIVND (reference sequence). This CDR3 is 14 amino acids long. J gave up 1 base and V 5 bases, and 1 base lay outside the gene matches.